The next 5 T cell receptor beta chains were all read from a single sample in a study of blood T cell repertoires in COVID-19. Generated by immunoSEQ multiplex PCR, the TCRdb table keeps only in-frame clones and is missing some. This table has about 200,000 clones, approximately 81% appearing once. The source material was peripheral blood. These receptors were collected from a woman aged 80 or older with acute or convalescent COVID-19.

The V gene is TRBV30, the J gene TRBJ1-1, with unresolved D. The CDR3 loop spans 13 amino acids. Trimming pared 3 bases from V and 8 bases from J, leaving 16 bases between. Germline V gene data show CDR1 as GTSNPN and CDR2 as SVGIG (reference sequence). CDR3 region: CAWRSSREREAFF. The DNA of the CDR3 is TGTGCCTGGAGAAGCAGCCGGGAGAGGGAAGCTTTCTTT.

This chain connects TRBV3-1 (or the pseudogene TRBV3-2) to TRBJ2-6, with D possibly being TRBD1 (5 bases). V was trimmed by 1 base and J by 2 bases, leaving 6 bases between them. This CDR3 contains 15 residues. From germline, CDR1 is LGHDT and CDR2 YNNKEL (reference sequence). The CDR3 region is CASSQGRAGANVLTF. CDR3 bases: TGTGCCAGCAGCCAAGGCAGGGCTGGGGCCAACGTCCTGACTTTC.

In DNA form, the CDR3 reads TGTGCCAGCGGCAAAAGCGGGAGTTTCAACGAGCAGTACTTC. Translation gives CASGKSGSFNEQYF. The rearrangement joins TRBV11-2 to TRBJ2-7, with TRBD2 identical over 8 bases. Germline V lookup: CDR1 SGHAT, CDR2 FQNNGV. The CDR3 length is 14 residues. J was trimmed by 5 bases and V by 8 bases; bases with no gene match: 11.

This sequence joins TRBV5-4 and TRBJ2-3, with D uncertain. This CDR3 has 15 residues. Trimming removed 4 bases at V and 0 bases at J, with 12 bases between. CDR1 is SGHNT and CDR2 is YYREEE in the germline V gene (reference sequence). This CDR3 reads CASSLSQPSTDTQYF. In DNA form, the CDR3 reads TGTGCCAGCAGCCTCTCACAGCCTAGCACAGATACGCAGTATTTT. Full variable domain (remainder filled in from reference TRBV5-4 and TRBJ2-3): ETGVTQSPTHLIKTRGQQVTLRCSSQSGHNTVSWYQQALGQGPQFIFQYYREEENGRGNFPPRFSGLQFPNYSSELNVNALELDDSALYLCASSLSQPSTDTQYFGPGTRLTVL.

This clone was picked up one time. The chain uses TRBV6-1 and TRBJ2-1; 12 nucleotides line up with TRBD2. CDR1 MNHNS and CDR2 SASEGT come from the germline V gene. J gave up 7 bases and V 3 bases, and 7 bases lay outside the gene matches. The CDR3 loop spans 16 amino acids. The CDR3 DNA reads as TGTGCCAGCAGTGACCCTAGCGGGAGGGGTCGGAATGAGCAGTTCTTC. It yields the protein CASSDPSGRGRNEQFF.